This TCR beta chain was found in a study of PD-L1 blockade in urothelial cancer listed by TCRdb under 2017. Regarding the research as a whole: Therapy was started in about 2014 for all patients, and atezolizumab 1,200 mg was administered intravenously every 3 weeks. An exploratory multi-omic analysis was conducted of the somatic, immune and clinical correlates of response to PD-L1 blockade with atezolizumab in urothelial cancer. Durable clinical benefit was achieved by nine patients but not by the remaining 20. Pretreatment tumor samples, along with matched peripheral blood collected serially before and after atezolizumab treatment, underwent TCR sequencing. About 85% of the roughly 29 patients were identified as males with urothelial cancer of bladder origin, and a prior smoking history was reported by 18 of 29 patients. In the same patients, whole exome sequencing and RNA sequencing of pretreatment tumors were performed in addition to TCR sequencing. Blood samples were analyzed 3 weeks after the start of treatment (second dose) and 6 weeks after the start of treatment. Durable clinical benefit was defined as progression-free survival longer than 6 months, and TCR features were also tested against progression-free and overall survival. Patients had an ECOG performance status of 0 or 1 and had received between 0 and 3 prior chemotherapy regimens. Pretreatment blood TCR-seq was available for twenty-nine patients, at least one posttreatment blood collection was obtained for some 25 patients, and tumor TCR-seq was available for some 25 patients. A median of about 150,000 T cells and 80,000 to 100,000 unique TCRs was obtained from blood samples, and a median clonality of approximately 0.086 was observed. Paper-wide results and their limitations: Greater expansion of tumor-associated TCR clones in peripheral blood 3 weeks after the start of treatment was observed in patients with durable benefit (n of about 20, p = 0.022). Improved progression-free and overall survival was found to be associated with pretreatment peripheral blood TCR clonality below the median. Because the sample size was small (n of about 30) and many of the analyses were exploratory, the results are meant to be hypothesis-generating.

This specimen's time point label, per the study, means: peripheral blood 6 weeks after treatment start. The cohort included some 30 patients with locally advanced or metastatic urothelial carcinoma who were treated at Memorial Sloan Kettering on a trial protocol. Peripheral blood mononuclear cells were collected from each patient pretreatment and during treatment, giving between 1 and 8 total time points per patient. The Qiagen DNeasy Blood extraction kit was used to purify genomic DNA from total PBMCs and from tumor samples. PBMCs were collected pretreatment and during treatment and were isolated and stored as previously described. The CDR3 starts with the cysteine, ends with the phenylalanine, and has 15 residues. CDR3 DNA is the only sequence kept; it has 45 bases, read in frame from the first base. V lost 6 bases and J lost 2 bases, and the count of bases not matched to a germline gene is 7. CDR1 is given as MNHEY and CDR2 as SMNVEV, both from the germline V gene (reference sequence).

Synthetic TCR analog templates were spiked into each PCR so that absolute template abundance could be estimated from read counts. TCRbeta CDR3 regions were amplified from genomic DNA with bias-controlled V and J gene primers using the immunoSEQ assay. Sequencing of rearranged TCRbeta segments was performed at approximately 20X coverage. The study's own analysis went as follows. Clustering was used to correct sequencing errors, and CDR3s were annotated against IMGT so that V, D and J genes could be assigned. Only productive TCRbeta rearrangements were used in downstream analyses, excluding out-of-frame or stop-codon sequences. Clonality was calculated as one minus the Shannon entropy normalized by the log of the number of unique productive sequences. Clones differing between time points or between blood and tumor were identified by Fisher's exact test with Benjamini-Hochberg correction at adjusted p below 0.01. Imported from immuneACCESS, the table was reduced by TCRdb to in-frame sequences with V and J called. These copies leave out some clones; in studies compared against another copy, an unresolved V gene accounts for under half, and the cause of the remainder is not known. Clonal size and the V and J genes are those of that table, whereas D and trimming came from the DNA. Recorded for this sample are about 22,000 clones; more than 75% of them occurred a single time. The ten biggest clones cover around 11% of the sample.

As regards this clone: Its antigen has not been determined. The input lacks base qualities; no much larger clone sits a single base away.

This receptor was identified in a woman aged 55-70 years with urothelial cancer. This sample comprised PBMCs, obtained around atezolizumab (anti-PD-L1) treatment. The V and J segments used are TRBV27 and TRBJ1-5; 7 bases in the middle match TRBD1. Here the CDR3 is given as CASRAQGLGNQPQHF. The nucleotides read TGTGCCAGCAGGGCACAGGGGCTCGGCAATCAGCCCCAGCATTTT.